The T cell receptor (beta chain) described here comes from a study of cytomegalovirus exposure and HLA in healthy donors. This clone has only one observation. What it recognizes is unknown. Sequencing was performed with immunoSEQ multiplex PCR; in TCRdb, only in-frame clones are kept and a portion is missing. The repertoire holds approximately 150,000 clones, with approximately 87% as singletons. It was the approximately 130-subject validation cohort, separate from the approximately 700-subject first cohort, to which the donors belonged. Study-wide results and caveats: According to a later analysis, TCR clusters from the first cohort tended to co-occur in the 120 or so validation repertoires. Reports described diagnosis of cytomegalovirus status by the classifier as highly specific and sensitive.

The receptor was derived from a woman in her 30s in good health and CMV-seronegative. Sequencing used PBMCs.

The CDR3 protein is CASSLGGQGIQETQYF. The CDR3 DNA reads as TGTGCCAGCAGCTTGGGGGGACAGGGGATTCAAGAGACCCAGTACTTC. The V call is TRBV5-4, the J call TRBJ2-5; TRBD1 agrees at 10 bases. Germline V gives CDR1 SGHNT, CDR2 YYREEE (reference sequence). Germline trimming cut 0 bases from V and 2 bases from J; bases unmatched to any gene: 4. CDR3 length: 16 residues. Based on the CDR3 plus reference TRBV5-4 and TRBJ2-5, the full variable domain is ETGVTQSPTHLIKTRGQQVTLRCSSQSGHNTVSWYQQALGQGPQFIFQYYREEENGRGNFPPRFSGLQFPNYSSELNVNALELDDSALYLCASSLGGQGIQETQYFGPGTRLLVL.